This T cell receptor beta chain was recorded in a study of blood T cell repertoires in COVID-19 (dated by TCRdb to 2020 to 2022). For the wider study: Samples from collaborators originated in the United States, Italy and Spain and spanned both the acute and convalescent phases of COVID-19. The prospective study material was composed of cDNA or gDNA derived from T cells, B-cell-depleted T cells, or PBMCs. The dataset comprised deeply sampled blood TCRbeta repertoires from subjects exposed to, actively infected with, or recovered from COVID-19. The repertoires were released in a freely available public database meant as a resource for research on the immune response to SARS-CoV-2. Samples were obtained from the ongoing ImmuneRACE study (first 160 participants) and from over 1,000 subjects provided by 6 global collaborators. Sample metadata almost always included a de-identified subject ID, COVID-19 status, age in years and sex. HLA class I and class II types, where available, came from metadata supplied by the sample provider rather than from assay-based typing. The research as a whole found: The amount of clinical and demographic metadata varied by source and participant and was provided uncurated.

Concerning this clone: The antigen this receptor binds is unknown. It has no much larger one-base neighbor in the sample; base qualities were not kept.

Enrolling through a virtual design, the prospective study's participants ranged in age from roughly 18 to 90 years and lived across some 23 United States geographic areas. To assign participants to cohorts, the prospective study relied on clinical history that participants themselves reported in a screening survey and a study questionnaire. In the prospective study, whole blood, serum and a nasopharyngeal or oropharyngeal swab were collected from each participant by mobile phlebotomists. Additional blood draws and questionnaires over an approximately two-month period could optionally be provided by prospective study participants. Prospective study blood samples were shipped either frozen or at room temperature before DNA extraction. V lost 4 bases and J lost 7 bases; the stretch between them is 10 bases long. The germline V gene sets CDR1 to KGHDR and CDR2 to SFDVKD. Spanning cysteine to phenylalanine, the CDR3 consists of 13 amino acids. Of the read, only the CDR3 DNA is kept; its 39 bases are in frame from base 1.

TCRbeta CDR3 regions were amplified from genomic DNA using the immunoSEQ Assay, a bias-controlled multiplex PCR. The paper's processing steps were these. The number of nucleated cells in each sample was estimated from the amplification of reference gene primers within the assay. To quantify the absolute abundance of each unique TCRbeta CDR3 rearrangement, sequence reads were collapsed and filtered. For each sample, productive Simpson clonality was calculated by taking the square root of Simpson's diversity index across productive rearrangements. Not all clones reach the TCRdb copy of this immuneACCESS table, which keeps in-frame sequences only. Checked studies attribute under half of the gap to unresolved V genes and leave the rest unexplained. Clone size and V and J calls were adopted from that table, with D and trimming inferred from the DNA. A total of 380,000 or so clones appear in this sample, 70% to 90% of them only once. The ten largest make up more than 0.9% of the sample.

In this chain, TRBV24-1 is recombined with TRBJ1-5; the D gene assignment is ambiguous. This receptor was taken from a woman in her 30s with acute COVID-19. Sequenced input: PBMCs or T cells enriched from blood (not recorded which). The CDR3 corresponds to CATSDAARQPQHF. The nucleotide sequence reads as follows: TGTGCCACCAGTGACGCTGCGAGGCAGCCCCAGCATTTT.